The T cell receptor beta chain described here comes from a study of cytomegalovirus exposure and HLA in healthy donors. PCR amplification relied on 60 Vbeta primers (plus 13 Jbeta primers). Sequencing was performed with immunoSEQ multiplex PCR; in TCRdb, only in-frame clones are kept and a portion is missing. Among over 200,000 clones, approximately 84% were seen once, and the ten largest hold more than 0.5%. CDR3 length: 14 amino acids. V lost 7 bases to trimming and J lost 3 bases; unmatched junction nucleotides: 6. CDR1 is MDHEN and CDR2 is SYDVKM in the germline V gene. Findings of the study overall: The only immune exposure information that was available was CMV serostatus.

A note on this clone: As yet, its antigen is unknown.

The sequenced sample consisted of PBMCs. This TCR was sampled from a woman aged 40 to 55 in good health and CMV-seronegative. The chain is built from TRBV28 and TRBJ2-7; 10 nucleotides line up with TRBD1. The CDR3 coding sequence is TGTGCCAGCACCACGGGACAGGGGTTCTACGAGCAGTACTTC. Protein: CASTTGQGFYEQYF.